The source of this T cell receptor beta chain is a study of cytomegalovirus exposure and HLA in healthy donors. PCR was performed using 60 Vbeta and 13 Jbeta primers. Generated by immunoSEQ multiplex PCR, the TCRdb table keeps only in-frame clones and is missing some. The table shows roughly 170,000 clones, with around 80% occurring only once. Study-wide findings and caveats: Another analysis was done later, and it associated more than 15,000 TCR beta sequences with HLA alleles at 0.05 false discovery rate. Testing in vitro showed a few CMV-associated chains specific for CMV antigens. With high specificity and sensitivity, the classifier reportedly diagnosed cytomegalovirus status.

On this clone itself: Antigen specificity is unknown.

Unmatched junction bases numbered 7, after V lost 4 bases and J lost 8 bases. The CDR3 loop spans 14 amino acids. The germline CDR1 and CDR2 sequences are MGHRA and YSYEKL. This sequence joins TRBV4-1 and TRBJ1-4, with 7 bases identical to TRBD1. Sample: PBMCs. The clonotype comes from a woman aged 45 to 65 in good health and CMV-seropositive. The CDR3 DNA follows: TGCGCCAGCAGCCGCCGACAGGGAGGCGAAAAACTGTTTTTT. It encodes CASSRRQGGEKLFF.